A selection of T cell receptor beta chains follows, all from one sample in a study of Ad26.COV2.S vaccination and SARS-CoV-2 variants. TCRdb's table, derived via immunoSEQ multiplex PCR, lists solely in-frame clones and lacks some. Among around 300,000 clones listed, approximately 86% were seen once. Material: peripheral blood, obtained in a trial of Ad26.COV2.S vaccine versus placebo. The receptor source for this set is a person between 18 and 60 years old who received the Ad26.COV2.S COVID-19 vaccine or a placebo. CDR3s include the opening cysteine and the closing phenylalanine or tryptophan. Each record gives: V gene, clone size, D gene, J gene, CDR3 DNA, CDR3 protein. The D gene is left open where the match is weak. Clone size is shown for a subset of rows, as once, few, many or a class of expanded clone.

>TRBV10-3|NA|TRBD1|TRBJ2-7
TGTGCCATCAGGGGAACCGGGACAGGAGTATACGAGCAGTACTTC
CAIRGTGTGVYEQYF
>TRBV24-1|NA|TRBD1|TRBJ1-2
TGTGCCACCAGTGATTCGGACAGGGCTGGCTACACCTTC
CATSDSDRAGYTF
>TRBV28|NA|NA|TRBJ2-7
TGTGCCAGCAGTTTTCTCGAGTACGAGCAGTACTTC
CASSFLEYEQYF
>TRBV7-2|NA|TRBD2|TRBJ2-7
TGTGCCAGCAGCTTAGGAGCGGGGCCCTACGAGCAGTACTTC
CASSLGAGPYEQYF
>TRBV19|NA|NA|TRBJ2-6
TGTGCCAGTAGTATACTAGGAACATCAACGCCCTCTGGGGCCAACGTCCTGACTTTC
CASSILGTSTPSGANVLTF
>TRBV2|NA|TRBD2|TRBJ2-2
TGTGCCAGCAGTGAAGTGACGGGACTAGCGGGGCCCGCGAACACCGGGGAGCTGTTTTTT
CASSEVTGLAGPANTGELFF
>TRBV6-2/TRBV6-3|NA|NA|TRBJ2-1
TGTGCCAGCAGTTACCTGGGCCCCTACAATGAGCAGTTCTTC
CASSYLGPYNEQFF
>TRBV19|NA|TRBD1|TRBJ1-1
TGTGCCAGTAGTATAGGGACAGGGAACCGTAACACTGAAGCTTTCTTT
CASSIGTGNRNTEAFF
>TRBV3-1/TRBV3-2|NA|TRBD2|TRBJ2-4
TGTGCCAGCAGCCCCCGGACTAGCGTCCACATTCAGTACTTC
CASSPRTSVHIQYF
>TRBV3-1/TRBV3-2|NA|TRBD2|TRBJ2-7
TGTGCCAGCAGCCAAACCGAACCCGGGACTAGGGACCACGAGCAGTACTTC
CASSQTEPGTRDHEQYF
>TRBV12-3/TRBV12-4|few|NA|TRBJ1-5
TGTGCCAGCAGTTTAGAGGGCAGGGAGCCCCAGCATTTT
CASSLEGREPQHF
>TRBV4-3|NA|TRBD1|TRBJ1-2
TGCGCCAGCACAAGATATGACAGGGGGCTGAGCTATGGCTACACCTTC
CASTRYDRGLSYGYTF
>TRBV3-1/TRBV3-2|few|NA|TRBJ2-4
TGTGCCAGCAGCCAAAAAGGAAACCTAGCCAAAAACATTCAGTACTTC
CASSQKGNLAKNIQYF
>TRBV3-1/TRBV3-2|NA|NA|TRBJ2-3
TGTGCCAGCAGCCTCGGAGATACGCAGTATTTT
CASSLGDTQYF
>TRBV5-1|few|NA|TRBJ1-6
TGCGCCAGCAGCTTGGAGTCACCTTATAATTCACCCCTCCACTTT
CASSLESPYNSPLHF
>TRBV28|NA|TRBD1|TRBJ2-7
TGTGCCAGCATCCCCCCCTCCGGGACAGGGCTTCGCGAGCAGTACTTC
CASIPPSGTGLREQYF
>TRBV4-3|NA|NA|TRBJ2-7
TGCGCCAGCAGCCAGGGGGTTATGGGGTACGAGCAGTACTTC
CASSQGVMGYEQYF
>TRBV7-8|NA|TRBD2|TRBJ2-7
TGTGCCAGCAGCTTAGGAAGAGGGGGGGCTGGAGCGGGAGAATACGAGCAGTACTTC
CASSLGRGGAGAGEYEQYF
>TRBV5-1|NA|TRBD2|TRBJ2-1
TGCGCCAGCAGTTTGCCGGGACTAGCGCCTTACAATGAGCAGTTCTTC
CASSLPGLAPYNEQFF
>TRBV7-6|NA|NA|TRBJ2-2
TGTGCCAGCAGCTTAGGAGTGAACGGGGAGCTGTTTTTT
CASSLGVNGELFF
>TRBV18|NA|TRBD1|TRBJ1-5
TGTGCCAGCTCACCTTCTGACAGGGCGTATCAGCCCCAGCATTTT
CASSPSDRAYQPQHF
>TRBV7-3|NA|NA|TRBJ2-2
TGTGCCAGCAGCCTCCAGGGGGGCTCGTACTACACCGGGGAGCTGTTTTTT
CASSLQGGSYYTGELFF
>TRBV7-2|NA|NA|TRBJ1-6
TGTGCCAGCAGCTCACAGGGTCCGGATAATTCACCCCTCCACTTT
CASSSQGPDNSPLHF
>TRBV19|NA|NA|TRBJ1-5
TGTGCCAGTAGTATAGAGGGGGAAGGGAATCAGCCCCAGCATTTT
CASSIEGEGNQPQHF
>TRBV5-1|few|NA|TRBJ2-2
TGCGCCAGCAGCTTGAATTCGAACACCGGGGAGCTGTTTTTT
CASSLNSNTGELFF
>TRBV19|NA|NA|TRBJ1-4
TGTGCCAGTAGACTTACGGACAGTTTTAATGAAAAACTGTTTTTT
CASRLTDSFNEKLFF
>TRBV7-6|NA|TRBD2|TRBJ2-7
TGTGCCAGCAGCTCCTCCCCCTTAGCGGGAGAACGCGAGCAGTACTTC
CASSSSPLAGEREQYF
>TRBV4-3|NA|NA|TRBJ2-5
TGCGCCAGCAGCCAAGAGAGGTACAGGGCAGAGACCCAGTACTTC
CASSQERYRAETQYF
>TRBV19|once|TRBD2|TRBJ2-2
TGTGCCAGTAGTATAGACGGTAGCGGGAGCACCGGGGAGCTGTTTTTT
CASSIDGSGSTGELFF
>TRBV28|NA|NA|TRBJ2-5
TGTGCCAGCAGTTTAGAAGTAGGAGGGGGAAGGCGAGAGACCCAGTACTTC
CASSLEVGGGRRETQYF
>TRBV27|NA|TRBD2|TRBJ2-2
TGTGCCAGCACCAATAGCGGGAGGGCGAACACCGGGGAGCTGTTTTTT
CASTNSGRANTGELFF
>TRBV9|once|NA|TRBJ1-2
TGTGCCAGCGCCACGGGCCGAGGTGGCTACACCTTC
CASATGRGGYTF
>TRBV19|NA|TRBD2|TRBJ2-1
TGTGCCAGTAGTATTAGCGGGGGGGCCGGTAATGAGCAGTTCTTC
CASSISGGAGNEQFF
>TRBV9|NA|NA|TRBJ1-5
TGTGCCAGCAGCGTAGGGTTTCAGCAGCCCCAGCATTTT
CASSVGFQQPQHF
>TRBV24-1|NA|NA|TRBJ1-3
TGTGCCACCAGTGATTCCGGAACAGGCGACGGAAACACCATATATTTT
CATSDSGTGDGNTIYF
>TRBV5-1|NA|TRBD1|TRBJ2-1
TGCGCCAGCAGCCGGGACAGGACTCACAATGAGCAGTTCTTC
CASSRDRTHNEQFF
>TRBV4-1|few|NA|TRBJ1-5
TGCGCCAGCAGCCAAGGTGGGTTCAGCAATCAGCCCCAGCATTTT
CASSQGGFSNQPQHF
>TRBV7-6|NA|NA|TRBJ2-2
TGTGCCAGCAGCTTAGACGGAAAATTGGCCGGGGAGCTGTTTTTT
CASSLDGKLAGELFF
>TRBV4-1|NA|NA|TRBJ1-2
TGCGCCAGCAGCCAACCCTCGGAGGGCCGCTATGGCTACACCTTC
CASSQPSEGRYGYTF
>TRBV9|NA|NA|TRBJ1-6
TGTGCCAGCAGCGAAGGGGCCTCCTATAATTCACCCCTCCACTTT
CASSEGASYNSPLHF
>TRBV6-5|NA|TRBD1|TRBJ1-4
TGTGCCAGCAGCGACAGGGGGCAGGACGAAAAACTGTTTTTT
CASSDRGQDEKLFF
>TRBV11-1|NA|NA|TRBJ2-5
TGTGCCAGCAGCCAGACCGGGGTCGGGGAGACCCAGTACTTC
CASSQTGVGETQYF
>TRBV6-5|NA|TRBD1|TRBJ2-7
TGTGCCAGCAGTACGGACAGGGTCGAGCAGTACTTC
CASSTDRVEQYF